Listed here are 8 T cell receptor beta chains from one sample, sequenced in a study of Ad26.COV2.S vaccination and SARS-CoV-2 variants. Sequencing was performed with immunoSEQ multiplex PCR; in TCRdb, only in-frame clones are kept and a portion is missing. The top ten clones hold around 5% of a sample with about 350,000 clones, roughly 90% of them seen once. Treatment meaning: approximately 18 received Ad26.COV2.S at low or high dose, single or two shots; 5 received placebo; per-sample allocation not given. Sampling was performed 63 days after the first vaccine or placebo injection. The sequencing used peripheral blood, collected in a trial of Ad26.COV2.S vaccine versus placebo. Receptors were obtained from a person between 18 and 60 years old who received the Ad26.COV2.S COVID-19 vaccine or a placebo.

The V and J genes are TRBV7-8 and TRBJ1-6; no reliable D call. The CDR3 sequence is 17 residues long. Between the trimmed V and J ends, which lost 4 bases and 7 bases, there was a span of 20 bases. Germline assignment: CDR1 SGHVS and CDR2 FQNEAQ. The CDR3: CASSSADESRVNSPLHF. CDR3 nucleotides: TGTGCCAGCAGCTCCGCAGATGAGTCGAGGGTGAATTCACCCCTCCACTTT.

This sequence joins TRBV5-4 and TRBJ2-1; 8 nucleotides agree with TRBD1. Germline V gene sequence: CDR1 SGHNT, CDR2 YYREEE (reference sequence). V shed 4 bases, J shed 3 bases, and the junction held 3 bases outside the gene matches. The CDR3 is 14 amino acids. Here the CDR3 reads CASSPGGYYNEQFF. CDR3 nucleotides: TGTGCCAGCAGCCCAGGGGGCTACTACAATGAGCAGTTCTTC.

V is TRBV27 and J is TRBJ2-7; the match to TRBD2 covers 8 bases. The CDR3 totals 14 residues. Germline trimming cut 3 bases from V and 3 bases from J; bases unmatched to any gene: 4. Per the germline V gene, CDR1 is MNHEY and CDR2 is SMNVEV (reference sequence). CDR3 sequence reads: CASSLSGSLYEQYF. CDR3 in DNA: TGTGCCAGCAGTTTGAGCGGGAGTCTCTACGAGCAGTACTTC.

As to this clone: Mismatch with germline at one junction end may stem from a read error. The chain employs TRBV29-1 and TRBJ2-1; tentatively, D is TRBD2 (5 bases). This CDR3 is built from 13 residues. The V gene's germline CDR1 is SQVTM and CDR2 ANQGSEA. This chain's CDR3 is CSVEGGPYNEQFF. CDR3 coding DNA: TGCAGCGTCGAAGGAGGTCCCTACAATGAGCAGTTCTTC.

This chain uses TRBV15 with TRBJ1-1; the D gene is possibly TRBD1 (6 bases). V was clipped by 6 bases and J by 0 bases, with 11 bases between them. This CDR3 has 14 amino acids. Germline CDR1 reads LNHNV; CDR2 reads YYDKDF (reference sequence). The CDR3 sequence: CATRRGGLNTEAFF. The CDR3 DNA reads TGTGCCACCAGGAGGGGGGGTTTGAACACTGAAGCTTTCTTT.

There are a few counts of this clone. The genes are TRBV28 and TRBJ1-1; D uncertain. Deletions cut 5 bases from V and 11 bases from J, with 15 bases between. This CDR3 region has 12 residues. Germline CDR1 is MDHEN and CDR2 is SYDVKM. Here the CDR3 reads CASSLRQGLAFF. For the CDR3, the DNA is TGTGCCAGCAGTCTTAGACAAGGTCTGGCTTTCTTT.

The chain combines TRBV2 with TRBJ1-1; TRBD1 matches at 7 bases. The J segment lost 4 bases and the V segment lost 6 bases, leaving 8 bases of the junction unmatched. This CDR3 is built from 14 residues. The V gene's germline CDR1 is SNHLY and CDR2 FYNNEI. The chain's CDR3 is CASSEPQGVTEAFF. CDR3 DNA: TGTGCCAGCAGCGAGCCTCAGGGGGTCACTGAAGCTTTCTTT.

CDR3 region: CASSLGWEQRGTDTQYF. The CDR3 DNA is TGTGCCAGCAGCTTAGGGTGGGAGCAACGGGGCACAGATACGCAGTATTTT. The chain links TRBV7-9 to TRBJ2-3; D may be TRBD2 (5 bases). The CDR3 runs 17 residues. Deletions cut 1 base from V and 1 base from J, with 15 bases between. The V gene's germline CDR1 is SEHNR and CDR2 FQNEAQ (reference sequence).